A selection of T cell receptor beta chains follows, all from one sample in a study of Ad26.COV2.S vaccination and SARS-CoV-2 variants. The assay was immunoSEQ multiplex PCR, and TCRdb's table has in-frame clones only and misses some. The table lists about 400,000 clones, 75% to 90% of them singletons. The sequencing used peripheral blood, collected in a trial of Ad26.COV2.S vaccine versus placebo. The receptors derive from a person between 18 and 65 years old who received the Ad26.COV2.S COVID-19 vaccine or a placebo. Both conserved end residues are part of each CDR3. Fields, in order: J gene, V gene, D gene, clone size, CDR3 length, CDR3 DNA, CDR3 protein. The D gene is left open where the match is weak. Expanded clones are given a class, and other clones once, few, many or no size at all.

J: TRBJ1-6
V: TRBV5-6
D: .
size: .
length: 14
DNA: TGTGCCAGCCTTGACTCCGGGACCCTATCACCCCTCCACTTT
CDR3: CASLDSGTLSPLHF

J: TRBJ1-5
V: TRBV28
D: TRBD1
size: .
length: 17
DNA: TGTGCCAGCAGTCCATTCACAGGGGTCAACGGCAATCAGCCCCAGCATTTT
CDR3: CASSPFTGVNGNQPQHF

J: TRBJ2-1
V: TRBV10-2
D: .
size: .
length: 15
DNA: TGCGCCAGCTCCAACAGGGAGAGATCCTACAATGAGCAGTTCTTC
CDR3: CASSNRERSYNEQFF

J: TRBJ2-7
V: TRBV4-2
D: .
size: .
length: 11
DNA: TGTGCCAGCAGCCAAGATCAAGAGCAGTACTTC
CDR3: CASSQDQEQYF

J: TRBJ1-1
V: TRBV10-3
D: .
size: once
length: 16
DNA: TGTGCCATCAGGAGGACAGTTGTGGCGGTTGGAACTGAAGCTTTCTTT
CDR3: CAIRRTVVAVGTEAFF

J: TRBJ2-1
V: TRBV10-3
D: .
size: .
length: 12
DNA: TGTGCCATCAGTGTAGAATACAATGAGCAGTTCTTC
CDR3: CAISVEYNEQFF

J: TRBJ2-1
V: TRBV30
D: .
size: .
length: 13
DNA: TGTGCCTGGAGTATATCGGGGTACAATGAGCAGTTCTTC
CDR3: CAWSISGYNEQFF

J: TRBJ1-1
V: TRBV27
D: .
size: few
length: 16
DNA: TGTGCCAGCAGTTTAGCGGGGGGCCTAGGGGGCACTGAAGCTTTCTTT
CDR3: CASSLAGGLGGTEAFF

J: TRBJ1-5
V: TRBV19
D: .
size: once
length: 14
DNA: TGTGCCAGTAGTATAGAAGGGGAGGATCAGCCCCAGCATTTT
CDR3: CASSIEGEDQPQHF

J: TRBJ2-7
V: TRBV5-1
D: .
size: .
length: 13
DNA: TGCGCCAGCAGCTTGGGGTCCTCCTACGAGCAGTACTTC
CDR3: CASSLGSSYEQYF

J: TRBJ1-2
V: TRBV30
D: .
size: .
length: 15
DNA: TGTGCCTGGAGCGTAGGGACCGGGGGTGGCTATGGCTACACCTTC
CDR3: CAWSVGTGGGYGYTF

J: TRBJ1-6
V: TRBV28
D: TRBD1
size: .
length: 15
DNA: TGTGCCAGCAGACCTGGGACAGAGCATGGTTCACCCCTCCACTTT
CDR3: CASRPGTEHGSPLHF

J: TRBJ2-2
V: TRBV21-1
D: .
size: once
length: 17
DNA: TGTGCCAGCAGCGGATGGGGACTAGCGGGAGGGGTCCGGGAGCTGTTTTTT
CDR3: CASSGWGLAGGVRELFF

J: TRBJ1-5
V: TRBV6-6
D: .
size: .
length: 15
DNA: TGTGCCAGCAGTTACTCGAGAGGGGGTGGACGGCCCCAGCATTTT
CDR3: CASSYSRGGGRPQHF

J: TRBJ1-1
V: TRBV28
D: .
size: .
length: 14
DNA: TGTGCCAGCAGTTGGGACAACTTGAACACTGAAGCTTTCTTT
CDR3: CASSWDNLNTEAFF

J: TRBJ1-1
V: TRBV4-1
D: .
size: once
length: 17
DNA: TGCGCCAGCAGCCAAGAGACCAGTGCTCGCGGGGACACTGAAGCTTTCTTT
CDR3: CASSQETSARGDTEAFF

J: TRBJ2-3
V: TRBV19
D: TRBD1
size: .
length: 13
DNA: TGTGCCAGCCGGGACAGAAGCACAGATACGCAGTATTTT
CDR3: CASRDRSTDTQYF

J: TRBJ2-3
V: TRBV3-1/TRBV3-2
D: .
size: .
length: 16
DNA: TGTGCCAGCAGCCAAGATCGAGGCGGGGCCACAGATACGCAGTATTTT
CDR3: CASSQDRGGATDTQYF

J: TRBJ2-5
V: TRBV15
D: .
size: once
length: 14
DNA: TGTGCCACCAGCAGAGGCTCGAACCAAGAGACCCAGTACTTC
CDR3: CATSRGSNQETQYF

J: TRBJ1-2
V: TRBV6-5
D: .
size: once
length: 14
DNA: TGTGCCAGCAGTACAGAGTCGACTAACTATGGCTACACCTTC
CDR3: CASSTESTNYGYTF

J: TRBJ2-7
V: TRBV20-1
D: TRBD2
size: .
length: 14
DNA: TGCAGTGCTAGTAGCGGGAGGGCCATCTACGAGCAGTACTTC
CDR3: CSASSGRAIYEQYF

J: TRBJ1-6
V: TRBV15
D: .
size: once
length: 15
DNA: TGTGCCACCCAGGACGGATACTCCTATAATTCACCCCTCCACTTT
CDR3: CATQDGYSYNSPLHF

J: TRBJ1-5
V: TRBV5-1
D: .
size: .
length: 14
DNA: TGCGCCAGCAGCTTGGGGCAGGAAGGGCAGCCCCAGCATTTT
CDR3: CASSLGQEGQPQHF

J: TRBJ2-1
V: TRBV3-1/TRBV3-2
D: TRBD2
size: .
length: 16
DNA: TGTGCCAGCAGCCAAAATCAACTAGCGGGCTACAATGAGCAGTTCTTC
CDR3: CASSQNQLAGYNEQFF

J: TRBJ2-7
V: TRBV7-2
D: .
size: .
length: 13
DNA: TGTGCCAGCAGCTCAGGGTCCTCCTACGAGCAGTACTTC
CDR3: CASSSGSSYEQYF

J: TRBJ2-3
V: TRBV11-1
D: .
size: once
length: 16
DNA: TGTGCCAGCAGCTTAGCGGCGTCCAGGGCCACAGATACGCAGTATTTT
CDR3: CASSLAASRATDTQYF

J: TRBJ1-1
V: TRBV11-2
D: TRBD1
size: .
length: 15
DNA: TGTGCCAGCAGCCAGAGGACAGGGGAGAACACTGAAGCTTTCTTT
CDR3: CASSQRTGENTEAFF

J: TRBJ2-7
V: TRBV11-3
D: TRBD2
size: .
length: 15
DNA: TGTGCCAGCAGCTTAGGACTAGCGGGAGGAGCCGAGCAGTACTTC
CDR3: CASSLGLAGGAEQYF

J: TRBJ1-2
V: TRBV28
D: .
size: .
length: 14
DNA: TGTGCCAGCAGCTCGGTGGGGGGCTACTATGGCTACACCTTC
CDR3: CASSSVGGYYGYTF

J: TRBJ2-1
V: TRBV12-5
D: TRBD1
size: .
length: 16
DNA: TGTGCTAGTGGTTTGGGCCCGGGACAGGTGGACAATGAGCAGTTCTTC
CDR3: CASGLGPGQVDNEQFF

J: TRBJ2-7
V: TRBV10-3
D: TRBD1
size: .
length: 15
DNA: TGTGCCATCAGGGGGTCCGGGACAGGCCCTCACGAGCAGTACTTC
CDR3: CAIRGSGTGPHEQYF

J: TRBJ2-2
V: TRBV5-1
D: .
size: .
length: 15
DNA: TGCGCCAGCAGGGAGGGGGCCCGGGAAACCGGGGAGCTGTTTTTT
CDR3: CASREGARETGELFF

J: TRBJ2-7
V: TRBV11-2
D: TRBD2
size: few
length: 15
DNA: TGTGCCAGCAGATCTCTAGCGGGAGGGTCCTACGAGCAGTACTTC
CDR3: CASRSLAGGSYEQYF

J: TRBJ2-7
V: TRBV13
D: TRBD2
size: few
length: 12
DNA: TGTGCCAGCAGCCGGGGGGGCTACGAGCAGTACTTC
CDR3: CASSRGGYEQYF

J: TRBJ1-4
V: TRBV24-1
D: .
size: few
length: 12
DNA: TGTGCCACCAGTGATCCGGACAAAAAGCTGTTTTTT
CDR3: CATSDPDKKLFF

J: TRBJ2-5
V: TRBV3-1/TRBV3-2
D: .
size: few
length: 15
DNA: TGTGCCAGCAGCCCCGAAAGGGCTAGCGTTTCCGCCCAGTACTTC
CDR3: CASSPERASVSAQYF

J: TRBJ1-4
V: TRBV5-1
D: TRBD1
size: .
length: 16
DNA: TGCGCCAGCAGCTCCTCCGGGACAGGGGGCCTTGAAAAACTGTTTTTT
CDR3: CASSSSGTGGLEKLFF

J: TRBJ1-5
V: TRBV6-2/TRBV6-3
D: .
size: .
length: 12
DNA: TGTGCCAGCAGTAACGGCAATCAGCCCCAGCATTTT
CDR3: CASSNGNQPQHF

J: TRBJ2-7
V: TRBV12-1
D: .
size: .
length: 14
DNA: TGTGCCAGCAGCGGCCCGGGACAGTCCTACGAGCAGTACTTC
CDR3: CASSGPGQSYEQYF

J: TRBJ2-1
V: TRBV7-3
D: TRBD2
size: .
length: 16
DNA: TGTGCCAGCAGCTTAGGGGGACTAGCGGGAGTGGATGAGCAGTTCTTC
CDR3: CASSLGGLAGVDEQFF

J: TRBJ2-7
V: TRBV11-3
D: .
size: .
length: 16
DNA: TGTGCCAGCAGAGCTCAACTGGGACCCCACCAATACGAGCAGTACTTC
CDR3: CASRAQLGPHQYEQYF

J: TRBJ1-4
V: TRBV5-1
D: .
size: .
length: 14
DNA: TGCGCCAGCAGCTTGGGTAGAACTAATGAAAAACTGTTTTTT
CDR3: CASSLGRTNEKLFF

J: TRBJ2-1
V: TRBV9
D: TRBD2
size: .
length: 14
DNA: TGTGCCAGCAGCGTTCGACTAGCGGGGGATGAGCAGTTCTTC
CDR3: CASSVRLAGDEQFF

J: TRBJ2-7
V: TRBV6-5
D: TRBD2
size: few
length: 12
DNA: TGTGCCACCCGAGCGGGACCCTACGAGCAGTACTTC
CDR3: CATRAGPYEQYF

J: TRBJ2-7
V: TRBV19
D: .
size: .
length: 14
DNA: TGTGCCAGTAGTATAGGCGGGACCTTATACGAGCAGTACTTC
CDR3: CASSIGGTLYEQYF

J: TRBJ1-5
V: TRBV28
D: TRBD1
size: .
length: 15
DNA: TGTGCCAGCAGTCTCATGACAGGGGGCGTTCAGCCCCAGCATTTT
CDR3: CASSLMTGGVQPQHF

J: TRBJ2-7
V: TRBV27
D: .
size: .
length: 11
DNA: TGTGCCAGCAGTAATAACTACGAGCAGTACTTC
CDR3: CASSNNYEQYF

J: TRBJ2-4
V: TRBV11-3
D: TRBD2
size: .
length: 13
DNA: TGTGCCAGCAGCGATTTCGGGGGGGACATTCAGTACTTC
CDR3: CASSDFGGDIQYF

J: TRBJ2-1
V: TRBV5-1
D: .
size: .
length: 14
DNA: TGCGCCAGCAGCTTGGCGGCAGGCCCCCATGAGCAGTTCTTC
CDR3: CASSLAAGPHEQFF

J: TRBJ1-5
V: TRBV28
D: TRBD1
size: .
length: 16
DNA: TGTGCCAGCAGTTTATCGACAGGGGGAAGCAATCAGCCCCAGCATTTT
CDR3: CASSLSTGGSNQPQHF

J: TRBJ2-5
V: TRBV15
D: TRBD2
size: .
length: 15
DNA: TGTGCCACCAGCAGCCGGGAGGACAACCAAGAGACCCAGTACTTC
CDR3: CATSSREDNQETQYF

J: TRBJ2-2
V: TRBV28
D: .
size: few
length: 13
DNA: TGTGCCAGCAGTCTGGGGTTGGCCGGGGAGCTGTTTTTT
CDR3: CASSLGLAGELFF

J: TRBJ1-3
V: TRBV10-1
D: .
size: .
length: 14
DNA: TGCGCCAGCAGTTTTCCTCACTCTGGAAACACCATATATTTT
CDR3: CASSFPHSGNTIYF

J: TRBJ2-5
V: TRBV6-6
D: .
size: .
length: 13
DNA: TGTGCCAGCAGCCAACTGGGCGGGGAGACCCAGTACTTC
CDR3: CASSQLGGETQYF